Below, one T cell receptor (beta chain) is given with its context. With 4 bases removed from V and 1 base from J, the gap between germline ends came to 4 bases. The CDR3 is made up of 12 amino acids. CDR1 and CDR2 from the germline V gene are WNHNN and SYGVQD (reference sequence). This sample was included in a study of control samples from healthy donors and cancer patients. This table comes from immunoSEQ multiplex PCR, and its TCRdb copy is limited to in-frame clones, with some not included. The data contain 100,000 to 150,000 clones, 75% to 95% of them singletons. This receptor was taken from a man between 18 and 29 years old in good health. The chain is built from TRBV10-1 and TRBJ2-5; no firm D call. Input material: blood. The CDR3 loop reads CASSGSQETQYF. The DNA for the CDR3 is TGCGCCAGCAGTGGCAGCCAAGAGACCCAGTACTTC.